Described below is a single T cell receptor beta chain sequence and its context. The sample comes from a study of cytomegalovirus exposure and HLA in healthy donors. Researchers ran the PCR with 60 Vbeta and 13 Jbeta primers. Profiled with immunoSEQ multiplex PCR; TCRdb holds only in-frame clones, not every one. The sample lists under 200,000 clones; roughly three quarters were seen once. Trimming at V came to 0 bases and at J to 0 bases, leaving 11 bases not matched to a gene. The germline CDR1 and CDR2 sequences are LGHNA and YSLEER. CDR3 length equals 21 residues. The chain employs TRBV4-3 and TRBJ2-4, with 13 bases fitting TRBD2. This clonotype was obtained from a woman in her fifties or sixties in good health and CMV-seropositive. Source material: PBMCs. The CDR3 DNA reads TGCGCCAGCAGCCAAGACGCGACTAGCGGGGGGTTTGGGTTAGCCAAAAACATTCAGTACTTC. Translation: CASSQDATSGGFGLAKNIQYF.